The 18 T cell receptor beta chains below all came from one sample that was sequenced in a study of blood T cell repertoires in COVID-19. Using immunoSEQ multiplex PCR, the repertoire was profiled, and TCRdb retains in-frame clones only, with some absent. In the table there are around 100,000 clones, less than 90% of which are singletons. The source material was peripheral blood. The receptor set was obtained from a man aged 25-45 years in a cohort sampled during active COVID-19.

This clone was seen only once. V gene TRBV5-4 combines with J gene TRBJ1-5, with 9 bases that match TRBD1. After removal of 4 bases from V and 6 bases from J, the junction contained 2 bases not matched to a gene. CDR3 size: 13 residues. Germline V lookup: CDR1 SGHNT, CDR2 YYREEE (reference sequence). Here the CDR3 reads CASSQDRGQPQHF. The CDR3 DNA sequence: TGTGCCAGCAGCCAGGACAGGGGTCAGCCCCAGCATTTT.

The chain combines TRBV6-1 with TRBJ2-4; 8 nucleotides align to TRBD1. In germline, CDR1 is MNHNS, CDR2 SASEGT. Unmatched junction bases numbered 6, after V lost 3 bases and J lost 5 bases. This CDR3 region has 15 residues. CDR3 protein: CASSDPGGMENIQYF. The CDR3 nucleotides read TGTGCCAGCAGTGACCCAGGGGGCATGGAAAACATTCAGTACTTC.

The V gene is TRBV7-8, the J gene TRBJ1-6; 8 positions agree with TRBD1. V shed 5 bases, J shed 6 bases, and the junction held 0 bases outside the gene matches. This CDR3 is built from 13 residues. Germline CDR1 is SGHVS and CDR2 is FQNEAQ. The CDR3 DNA is TGTGCCAGCAGCGGACAGGGTAATTCACCCCTCCACTTT. This translates into CASSGQGNSPLHF.

This clone was seen once. J is TRBJ2-5 and V is TRBV5-1, with a tentative D call TRBD1 (6 bases). CDR1 is SGHRS and CDR2 is YFSETQ in the germline V gene. There are 13 residues in the CDR3. Trimming cost V 5 bases and J 1 base, with 9 bases left between them. DNA of the CDR3: TGCGCCAGCAGAGACAGGCCCCAAGAGACCCAGTACTTC. Translated: CASRDRPQETQYF.

V is TRBV2 and J is TRBJ1-6, with TRBD1 identical over 7 bases. The V segment lost 5 bases and the J segment 2 bases; nucleotides outside the gene matches: 9. This CDR3 has 17 amino acids. From germline, CDR1 is SNHLY and CDR2 FYNNEI. Written as DNA, the CDR3 is TGTGCCAGCAGTCAGAACAGGGGAGTCGCCTATAATTCACCCCTCCACTTT. Translating it yields CASSQNRGVAYNSPLHF.

To note about this clone: At one boundary the junction diverges from the germline segment, which might be a read error. This chain uses TRBV6-5 with TRBJ1-1; 7 nucleotides align to TRBD1. Germline CDR1 is MNHEY and CDR2 is SVGAGI. The CDR3 consists of 12 residues. The CDR3 is CASDRDSTGAFF. In DNA, the CDR3 is TGTGCCAGCGACAGGGACTCTACTGGAGCTTTCTTT.

This clone appeared once. The chain is built from TRBV6-5 and TRBJ1-1; no clear D gene. Trimming left V 4 bases short and J 6 bases short, with 12 bases between. From germline, CDR1 is MNHEY and CDR2 SVGAGI. The CDR3 extends over 13 amino acids. The CDR3 here is CASSSWARSEAFF. The CDR3, as DNA: TGTGCCAGCAGTTCCTGGGCTCGGTCTGAAGCTTTCTTT.

The chain is built from TRBV7-9 and TRBJ2-5, with 11 nucleotides matching TRBD2. Germline-derived CDR1 and CDR2 are SEHNR and FQNEAQ (reference sequence). This CDR3 region has 16 residues. The V and J ends lost 3 bases and 2 bases, in that order; junction bases with no gene match: 5. The CDR3 reads CASSFAGTSGQETQYF. The DNA of the CDR3 is TGTGCCAGCAGCTTTGCCGGGACTAGCGGACAAGAGACCCAGTACTTC.

CDR3 in DNA: TGTGCTAGTACTCTGGGGAGCTACGAGCAGTACTTC. This sequence encodes CASTLGSYEQYF. V and J are TRBV12-5 and TRBJ2-7; D may be TRBD2 (5 bases). Trimming took 8 bases from V and 3 from J, leaving 11 bases between them. The CDR3 spans 12 residues. Looked up from germline, CDR1 is LGHNT and CDR2 is FRNRAP.

The rearrangement links TRBV5-4 to TRBJ2-7; 8 bases are shared with TRBD2. Germline V gives CDR1 SGHNT, CDR2 YYREEE (reference sequence). V shed 4 bases, J shed 2 bases, and the junction held 11 bases outside the gene matches. The CDR3 consists of 16 residues. CDR3 loop: CASSPRGAGGPYEQYF. CDR3 bases: TGTGCCAGCAGCCCCCGAGGGGCGGGGGGTCCCTACGAGCAGTACTTC.

V usage is TRBV30 and J usage is TRBJ2-7; D is possibly TRBD1 (6 bases). This CDR3 has 13 residues. Germline V CDR1 and CDR2: GTSNPN, SVGIG (reference sequence). V was cut by 7 bases and J by 5 bases, with 18 bases left in between. The CDR3 bases are TGTGCCTTAGGACAGCCCGGATCTAACGAGCAGTACTTC. It translates to CALGQPGSNEQYF.

The chain recombines TRBV7-9 with TRBJ1-1; D is possibly TRBD1 (5 bases). The CDR3 covers 14 residues. Germline CDR1 reads SEHNR; CDR2 reads FQNEAQ (reference sequence). V was trimmed by 2 bases and J by 1 base, leaving 8 bases between them. CDR3 in amino acids: CASSLYTGNTEAFF. As DNA, the CDR3 is TGTGCCAGCAGCTTATACACAGGGAACACTGAAGCTTTCTTT.

The gene calls are TRBV7-2 and TRBJ2-7, with D unclear. The V end lost 1 base, the J end lost 2 bases, and 12 bases lay between the germline ends. In germline, CDR1 is SGHTA, CDR2 FQGNSA. This CDR3 region has 15 residues. CDR3 DNA sequence: TGTGCCAGCAGCTTAGTGACCCAGGTCGCCTACGAGCAGTACTTC. The encoded protein is CASSLVTQVAYEQYF.

This sequence joins TRBV5-1 and TRBJ2-7; 8 nucleotides agree with TRBD2. Unmatched junction bases numbered 3, after V lost 1 base and J lost 0 bases. The CDR3 length is 15 residues. The germline gives CDR1 SGHRS, CDR2 YFSETQ. The chain's CDR3 is CASSLTGGSSYEQYF. Here the CDR3 DNA reads TGCGCCAGCAGCTTGACGGGGGGGTCCTCCTACGAGCAGTACTTC.

With respect to this clone: Other DNA sequences from this sample encode an identical CDR3 as well. The gene calls are TRBV3-1 (or the pseudogene TRBV3-2) and TRBJ2-7; TRBD1 aligns across 7 bases. The V gene end was trimmed by 1 base and the J gene end by 2 bases; junction bases not matched to a gene: 2. The CDR3 extends over 14 amino acids. Germline values: CDR1 LGHDT, CDR2 YNNKEL (reference sequence). The CDR3 DNA is TGTGCCAGCAGCCAAGGCGACAGGGCCTACGAGCAGTACTTC. Its protein is CASSQGDRAYEQYF.

The chain combines TRBV19 with TRBJ2-3, with a tentative D call TRBD2 (6 bases). Trimming took off 2 bases at V and 3 bases at J, with 9 bases between the two ends. The germline gives CDR1 LNHDA, CDR2 SQIVND (reference sequence). CDR3 length: 14 amino acids. The CDR3 bases are TGTGCCAGTAGTATACGAGCGGGTACAGATACGCAGTATTTT. Translating gives CASSIRAGTDTQYF.

The chain joins TRBV15 to TRBJ1-2, with 10 bases identical to TRBD1. The CDR3 is 14 amino acids. With V trimmed by 5 bases and J by 4 bases, 4 bases remained unmatched. The germline V gene has CDR1 LNHNV and CDR2 YYDKDF (reference sequence). The CDR3 region is CATSDRTGGYGYTF. CDR3 coding DNA: TGTGCCACCAGCGACAGGACAGGGGGCTATGGCTACACCTTC.

V gene TRBV9 combines with J gene TRBJ2-6; D gene uncertain. The ends were cut back, 3 bases at V and 0 bases at J, with 7 bases in the middle. Germline loops: CDR1 SGDLS, CDR2 YYNGEE. The CDR3 is 15 residues long. The CDR3 reads CASSAGDSGANVLTF. The DNA of the CDR3 is TGTGCCAGCAGCGCCGGAGACTCTGGGGCCAACGTCCTGACTTTC.